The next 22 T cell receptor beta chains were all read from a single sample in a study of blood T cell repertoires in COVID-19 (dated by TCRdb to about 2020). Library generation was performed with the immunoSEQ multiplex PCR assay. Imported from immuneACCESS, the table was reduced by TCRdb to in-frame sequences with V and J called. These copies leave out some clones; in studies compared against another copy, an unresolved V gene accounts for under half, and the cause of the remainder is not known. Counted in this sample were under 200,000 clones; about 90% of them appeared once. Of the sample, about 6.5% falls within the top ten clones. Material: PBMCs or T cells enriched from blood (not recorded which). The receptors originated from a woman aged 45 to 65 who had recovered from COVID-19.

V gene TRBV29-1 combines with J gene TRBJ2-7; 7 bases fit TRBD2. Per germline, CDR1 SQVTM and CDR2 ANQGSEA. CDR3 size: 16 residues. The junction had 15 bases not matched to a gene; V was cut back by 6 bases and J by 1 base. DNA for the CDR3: TGCAGCGTCGCCAATTTGGGAGGGTGGGGTTCCTACGAGCAGTACTTC. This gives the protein CSVANLGGWGSYEQYF.

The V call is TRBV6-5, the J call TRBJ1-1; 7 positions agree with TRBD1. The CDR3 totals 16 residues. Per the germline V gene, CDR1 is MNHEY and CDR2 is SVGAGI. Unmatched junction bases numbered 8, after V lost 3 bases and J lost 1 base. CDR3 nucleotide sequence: TGTGCCAGCAGTTATAGACAGGGATTCCCGAACACTGAAGCTTTCTTT. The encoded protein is CASSYRQGFPNTEAFF.

This CDR3 is CASSAIGLAGYNEQFF. In nucleotides, the CDR3 is TGTGCCAGCAGCGCCATAGGGCTAGCGGGTTACAATGAGCAGTTCTTC. The V call is TRBV9, the J call TRBJ2-1; the match to TRBD2 covers 8 bases. The V segment lost 3 bases and the J segment 4 bases; nucleotides outside the gene matches: 9. The germline V gene has CDR1 SGDLS and CDR2 YYNGEE. There are 16 residues in the CDR3.

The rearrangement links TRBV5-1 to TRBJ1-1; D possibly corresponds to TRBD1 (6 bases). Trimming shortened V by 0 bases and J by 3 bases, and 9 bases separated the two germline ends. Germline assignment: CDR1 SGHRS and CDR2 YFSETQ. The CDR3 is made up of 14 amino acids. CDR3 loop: CASSLAGVDTEAFF. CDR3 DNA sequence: TGCGCCAGCAGCTTGGCAGGGGTTGACACTGAAGCTTTCTTT.

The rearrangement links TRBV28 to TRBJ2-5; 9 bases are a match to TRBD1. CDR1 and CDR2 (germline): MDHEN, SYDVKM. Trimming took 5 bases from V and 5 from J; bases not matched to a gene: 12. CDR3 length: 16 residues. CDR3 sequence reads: CASSPGAGTGSETQYF. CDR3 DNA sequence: TGTGCCAGCAGTCCCGGGGCCGGGACAGGGAGCGAGACCCAGTACTTC.

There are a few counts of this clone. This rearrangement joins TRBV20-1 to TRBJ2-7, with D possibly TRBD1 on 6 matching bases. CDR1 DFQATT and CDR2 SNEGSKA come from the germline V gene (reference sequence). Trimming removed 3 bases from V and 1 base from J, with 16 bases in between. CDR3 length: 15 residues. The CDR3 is CSASDSLTGSYEQYF. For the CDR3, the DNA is TGCAGTGCTAGTGACAGTCTTACAGGGTCCTACGAGCAGTACTTC.

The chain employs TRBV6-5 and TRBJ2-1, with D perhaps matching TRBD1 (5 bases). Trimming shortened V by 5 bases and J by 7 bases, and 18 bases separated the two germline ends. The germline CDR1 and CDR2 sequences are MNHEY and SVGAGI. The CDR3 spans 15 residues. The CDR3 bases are TGTGCCAGCAGTCCTCCAATTGGACATTCAAATGAGCAGTTCTTC. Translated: CASSPPIGHSNEQFF.

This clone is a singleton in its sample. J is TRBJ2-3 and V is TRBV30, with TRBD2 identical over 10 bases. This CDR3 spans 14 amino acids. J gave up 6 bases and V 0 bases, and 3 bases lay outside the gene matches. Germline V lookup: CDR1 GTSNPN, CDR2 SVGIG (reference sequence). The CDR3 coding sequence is TGTGCCTGGAGTGTAAGCGGGAGGGGGGATACGCAGTATTTT. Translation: CAWSVSGRGDTQYF. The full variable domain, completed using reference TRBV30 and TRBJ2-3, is SQTIHQWPATLVQPVGSPLSLECTVEGTSNPNLYWYRQAAGRGLQLLFYSVGIGQISSEVPQNLSASRPQDRQFILSSKKLLLSDSGFYLCAWSVSGRGDTQYFGPGTRLTVL.

DNA for the CDR3: TGTGCCAGCACATCTGGGACAGGGTATGACGGGGAGCTGTTTTTT. This translates into CASTSGTGYDGELFF. The genes are TRBV7-2 and TRBJ2-2, with 9 bases lining up with TRBD1. J gave up 7 bases and V 7 bases, and 10 bases lay outside the gene matches. The germline V gene encodes CDR1 SGHTA and CDR2 FQGNSA. The CDR3 totals 15 residues.

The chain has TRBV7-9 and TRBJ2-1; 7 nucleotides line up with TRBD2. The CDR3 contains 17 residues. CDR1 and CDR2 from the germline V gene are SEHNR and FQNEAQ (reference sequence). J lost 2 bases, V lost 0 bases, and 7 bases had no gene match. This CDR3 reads CASSLAGQAGTYNEQFF. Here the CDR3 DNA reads TGTGCCAGCAGCTTAGCGGGTCAAGCGGGAACCTACAATGAGCAGTTCTTC.

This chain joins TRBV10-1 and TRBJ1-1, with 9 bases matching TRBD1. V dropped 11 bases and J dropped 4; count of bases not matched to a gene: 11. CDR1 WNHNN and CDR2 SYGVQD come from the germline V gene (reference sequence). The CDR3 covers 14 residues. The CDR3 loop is CAGRDRDPATEAFF. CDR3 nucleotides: TGCGCCGGCCGGGACAGGGATCCGGCCACTGAAGCTTTCTTT.

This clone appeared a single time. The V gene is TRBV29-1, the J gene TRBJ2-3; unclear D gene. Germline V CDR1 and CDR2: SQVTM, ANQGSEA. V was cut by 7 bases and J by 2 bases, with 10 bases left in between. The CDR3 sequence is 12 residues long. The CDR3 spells CSALASTDTQYF. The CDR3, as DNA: TGCAGCGCTCTCGCGTCCACAGATACGCAGTATTTT.

This CDR3 reads CASSRTDLYGYTF. The CDR3 nucleotides read TGTGCCAGCAGTCGGACAGACCTCTATGGCTACACCTTC. The genes are TRBV3-1 (or the pseudogene TRBV3-2) and TRBJ1-2, with D tentatively TRBD1 (6 bases). The CDR3 length is 13 residues. Trimming removed 6 bases from V and 4 bases from J, with 12 bases in between. Germline values: CDR1 LGHDT, CDR2 YNNKEL (reference sequence).

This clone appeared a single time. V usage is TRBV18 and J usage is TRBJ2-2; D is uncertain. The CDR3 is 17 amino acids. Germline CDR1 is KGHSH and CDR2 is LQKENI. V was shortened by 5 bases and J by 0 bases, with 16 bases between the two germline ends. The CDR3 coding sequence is TGTGCCAGCTCATCTACCTACAGAGACGCGAACACCGGGGAGCTGTTTTTT. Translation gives CASSSTYRDANTGELFF.

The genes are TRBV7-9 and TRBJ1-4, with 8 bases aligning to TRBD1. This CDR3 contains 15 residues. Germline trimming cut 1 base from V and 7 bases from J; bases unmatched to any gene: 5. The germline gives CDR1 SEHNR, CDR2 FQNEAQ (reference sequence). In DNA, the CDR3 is TGTGCCAGCAGCTTAGTCGGACAGGGTGTTGAAAAACTGTTTTTT. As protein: CASSLVGQGVEKLFF.

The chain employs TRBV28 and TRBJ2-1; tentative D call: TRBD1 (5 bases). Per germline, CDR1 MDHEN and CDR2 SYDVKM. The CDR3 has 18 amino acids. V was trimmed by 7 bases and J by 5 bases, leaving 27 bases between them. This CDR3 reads CASTTSLRGHSTHNEQFF. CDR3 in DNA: TGTGCCAGCACCACATCCTTAAGAGGACACTCCACCCACAATGAGCAGTTCTTC.

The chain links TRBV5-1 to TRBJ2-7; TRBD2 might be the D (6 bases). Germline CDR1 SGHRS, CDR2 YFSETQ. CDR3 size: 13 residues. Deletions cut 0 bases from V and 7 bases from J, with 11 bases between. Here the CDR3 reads CASSLDGSWEQYF. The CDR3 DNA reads TGCGCCAGCAGCTTGGACGGGAGCTGGGAGCAGTACTTC.

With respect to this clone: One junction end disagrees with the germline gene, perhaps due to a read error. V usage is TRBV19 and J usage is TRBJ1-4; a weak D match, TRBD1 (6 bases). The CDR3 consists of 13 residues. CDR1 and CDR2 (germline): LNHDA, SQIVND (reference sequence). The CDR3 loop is CASSTGRDEKLFF. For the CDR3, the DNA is TGTGCCAGCAGTACAGGGCGAGATGAAAAACTGTTTTTT.

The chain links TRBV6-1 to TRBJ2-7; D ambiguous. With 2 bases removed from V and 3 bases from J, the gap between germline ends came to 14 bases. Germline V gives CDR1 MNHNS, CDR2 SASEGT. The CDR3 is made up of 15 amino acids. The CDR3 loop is CASSEIRGSSYEQYF. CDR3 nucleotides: TGTGCCAGCAGTGAAATTAGAGGCTCTAGCTACGAGCAGTACTTC.

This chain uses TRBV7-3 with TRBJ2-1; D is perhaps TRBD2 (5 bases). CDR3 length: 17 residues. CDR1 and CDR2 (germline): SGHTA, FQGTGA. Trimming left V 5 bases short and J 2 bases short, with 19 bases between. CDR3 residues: CASSAALGGGTYNEQFF. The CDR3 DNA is TGTGCCAGCAGCGCTGCTTTAGGCGGAGGTACCTACAATGAGCAGTTCTTC.

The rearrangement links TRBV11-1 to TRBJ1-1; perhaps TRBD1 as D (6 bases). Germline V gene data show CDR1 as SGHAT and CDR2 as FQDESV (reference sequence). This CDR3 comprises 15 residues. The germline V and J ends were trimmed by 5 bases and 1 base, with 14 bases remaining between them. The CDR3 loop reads CASSAVRGPNTEAFF. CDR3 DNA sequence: TGTGCCAGCAGCGCGGTCAGGGGCCCGAACACTGAAGCTTTCTTT.

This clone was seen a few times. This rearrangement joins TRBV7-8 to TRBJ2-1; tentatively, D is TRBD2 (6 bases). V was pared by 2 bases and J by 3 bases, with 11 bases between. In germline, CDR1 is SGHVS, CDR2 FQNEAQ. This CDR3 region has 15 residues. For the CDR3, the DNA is TGTGCCAGCAGCTTAAGGCGGGGAAACTACAATGAGCAGTTCTTC. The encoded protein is CASSLRRGNYNEQFF.